The 9 T cell receptor beta chains presented below share a single source sample, sequenced in a study of beta chain features in type 1 diabetes. Every bit of the isolated RNA underwent reverse transcription, so sequencing read expressed TCRB transcripts. Sequencing used immunoSEQ multiplex PCR; TCRdb keeps in-frame clones, though not all of them. The table lists 300,000 or so clones, more than 13% of them singletons. General study results and limits: Among all four CD4+ subsets, Type 1 diabetes patients had TCRB CDR3s that were moderately but significantly shorter.

No antigen has been identified for these receptors. The sample comprised naive CD4+ T cells from blood. These receptors came from a man under 40 with type 1 diabetes.

This clone was detected a few times. The genes are TRBV10-3 and TRBJ2-7; tentative D call: TRBD2 (6 bases). Trimming took 10 bases from V and 1 from J, leaving 17 bases between them. Germline values: CDR1 ENHRY, CDR2 SYGVKD. This CDR3 has 14 amino acids. CDR3 nucleotides: TGTGCCACCCGCCCGGGGGAGAGATCCTACGAGCAGTACTTC. Its protein is CATRPGERSYEQYF.

This clone was counted only a few times. The V call is TRBV5-1, the J call TRBJ2-7, with a tentative D call TRBD2 (5 bases). This CDR3 is 15 amino acids long. Germline V gene data show CDR1 as SGHRS and CDR2 as YFSETQ. Trimming removed 6 bases from V and 5 bases from J, with 21 bases in between. The DNA of the CDR3 is TGCGCCAGCAAAGAGTACAAAAGCGGAGAGGACGAGCAGTACTTC. Protein: CASKEYKSGEDEQYF.

V is TRBV7-2 and J is TRBJ2-5, with TRBD2 as a possible D gene (5 bases). Germline loops: CDR1 SGHTA, CDR2 FQGNSA. The CDR3 loop spans 14 amino acids. V was clipped by 5 bases and J by 5 bases, with 15 bases between them. CDR3 amino acids: CASSTRRTGETQYF. For the CDR3, the DNA is TGTGCCAGCAGCACACGGCGGACGGGGGAGACCCAGTACTTC.

This chain connects TRBV5-6 to TRBJ2-1; 7 bases are a match to TRBD1. CDR1 is SGHDT and CDR2 is YYEEEE in the germline V gene. J lost 1 base, V lost 3 bases, and 4 bases had no gene match. The length of the CDR3 is 15 residues. The CDR3 region has the DNA TGTGCCAGCAGCTCTACCAGGGGGTCCTACAATGAGCAGTTCTTC. This gives the protein CASSSTRGSYNEQFF.

This clone turned up a few times. At one end, the junction sequence differs from germline, possibly due to a read error. The chain joins TRBV7-9 to TRBJ2-6; 10 bases agree with TRBD1. This CDR3 is 16 amino acids long. Looked up from germline, CDR1 is SEHNR and CDR2 is FQNEAQ (reference sequence). CDR3 DNA: TGTGCCAGCAGCTTAGGATCAGGGACAGGGGCTAACGTCCTGACTTTC. Translated, it gives CASSLGSGTGANVLTF.

This clone was found a few times. The chain recombines TRBV4-3 with TRBJ2-3; D uncertain. V lost 0 bases and J 2 bases, leaving 3 bases between the germline ends. This CDR3 has 13 amino acids. Germline V lookup: CDR1 LGHNA, CDR2 YSLEER. CDR3 coding DNA: TGCGCCAGCAGCCAAGAACACACAGATACGCAGTATTTT. Its translation is CASSQEHTDTQYF.

This clone was seen a handful of times. V and J are TRBV7-2 and TRBJ2-6; no clear D. This CDR3 is built from 15 residues. Germline V gene data show CDR1 as SGHTA and CDR2 as FQGNSA. The V gene lost 3 bases and the J gene lost 1 base, with 7 bases spanning the gap. CDR3 in DNA: TGTGCCAGCAGCTTCCAGGCGTCTGGGGCCAACGTCCTGACTTTC. This gives the protein CASSFQASGANVLTF.

The sample holds a few counts of this clone. The rearrangement links TRBV23-1 to TRBJ1-1; no firm D call. TRBV23-1 is assigned to the ORF class and has an uncertain function. This CDR3 is built from 12 residues. V shed 1 base and J shed 6 bases, with 6 bases lying between them. The CDR3 protein is CASSQLIAEAFF. In DNA form, the CDR3 reads TGCGCCAGCAGTCAATTAATCGCTGAAGCTTTCTTT.

The rearrangement links TRBV7-2 to TRBJ2-5, with 8 bases identical to TRBD2. Germline V lookup: CDR1 SGHTA, CDR2 FQGNSA. The V gene end was trimmed by 2 bases and the J gene end by 5 bases; junction bases not matched to a gene: 7. CDR3 length: 15 residues. The CDR3 sequence: CASSLYPSGGETQYF. The CDR3 bases are TGTGCCAGCAGCTTATACCCCTCGGGAGGGGAGACCCAGTACTTC. Full variable domain (rest looked up from reference TRBV7-2 and TRBJ2-5): GAGVSQSPSNKVTEKGKDVELRCDPISGHTALYWYRQSLGQGLEFLIYFQGNSAPDKSGLPSDRFSAERTGGSVSTLTIQRTQQEDSAVYLCASSLYPSGGETQYFGPGTRLLVL.